This record covers a single TCR beta chain. Its target is not known. This sample was taken from a study of CXCR3-negative and CXCR3-positive naive CD8 T cells. CDR1 and CDR2 (germline): MNHEY, SMNVEV (reference sequence). The CDR3 runs 13 residues. The TRB cDNA libraries were prepared by 5' RACE with UMI labels. After re-calling the 5' RACE reads, TCRdb lists one entry per CDR3 protein, DNA absent. The sample has roughly 56,000 distinct CDR3 sequences, and its top ten clones hold 0.42%. Study findings and constraints: More hydrophobic TRB CDR3s were found in CXCR3-positive naive cells than in CXCR3-negative naive cells. Diversity was high in both naive subsets and much lower in memory cells. Cryopreservation partially decreased CXCR3 expression, and most assays used fresh PBMCs.

The V call is TRBV27, the J call TRBJ1-2. The receptor's source is a human donor in good health. Some clones in this sample may be carry-over from other donors' samples. The material sequenced was naive CXCR3- CD8+ T cells from blood. Specified subset: CD45RO-CCR7+CD27+CD95- naive CD8+ T cells lacking CXCR3 (TNR3-). The CDR3 protein is CASSSTPNYGYTF.